This is a list of T cell receptor beta chains from one sample in a study of blood T cell repertoires in COVID-19. Sequencing used immunoSEQ multiplex PCR; TCRdb keeps in-frame clones, though not all of them. The sample yields under 250,000 clones, 80% seen once. Sequenced sample: peripheral blood. Receptors were obtained from a human donor in a cohort sampled during active COVID-19. Each CDR3 is given without its conserved first and last residue.

v_gene,CDR3aa
TRBV5-1,ASGQSPGTDTQY
TRBV11-1,ASSPDRGSYGYT
TRBV27,ASSLSEETEAF
TRBV19,ASSGLTGSFYGYT
TRBV27,ASSFPPGTGQYEQY
TRBV3-1/TRBV3-2,ASSQQGHNEKLF
TRBV27,ASTPRAGAPYEQY
TRBV5-1,AILSSDTQY
TRBV7-2,ASSLLVEEKLF
TRBV28,ASSSLGGATSGRGH
TRBV5-4,ASSLEGTGVNEQF